The T cell receptor (beta chain) described here comes from a study of memory CD4+ T cells and cytomegalovirus serostatus (dated by TCRdb to about 2019). Describing the broader study: The cohort included approximately 35 healthy adults from Belgium, of whom 9 were CMV seropositive and 24 were CMV seronegative. To replicate a published TCR-based CMV serostatus classifier, the study sequenced CD4+ memory TCRbeta repertoires from a Belgian cohort whose cytomegalovirus serostatus was known.

A FACSAria II was used to sort memory CD4+ T cells, defined as single viable CD3+CD4+CD8-CD45RO+ cells. CMV serostatus was determined using a Roche Elecsys assay that detects serum IgG against CMV pp150, pp28, p38 and p52. After the samples were thawed, total CD4+ T cells were enriched through positive selection using CD4 magnetic microbeads. Samples originated from another study that specifically interrogated the CD4+ T cell memory repertoire. Peripheral blood mononuclear cells were isolated and cryopreserved according to standard operating procedures, and serum was stored at -80 degrees C. CD3-PerCP (BW264/56), CD4-APC (RPA-T4), CD45RO-PE (UCHT1) and CD8-Pacific Orange (3B5) antibodies were used for staining, and non-viable cells were excluded with Sytox blue. The table lists this clone with a count of one. Its specific antigen is unknown. No per-base quality is available; no much larger clone lies one base away.

The paper's findings and limits, for the study overall: Of over 150 previously reported CMV-associated TCRbeta sequences, approximately 64 appeared in the CD4+ memory repertoires, each in one to five individuals. On the Belgian cohort, the classifier based on the original framework reached a median bootstrapped AUC of about 0.95, with a 95% CI of 0.76-1.00. For CMV serostatus prediction, a median bootstrapped AUC of 0.95 was reached with the original framework, and a median bootstrapped AUC of about 0.91 was reached with a US-trained random forest. Only CD4+CD45RO+ memory cells were sequenced, unlike the original study, which covered naive and memory CD4+ and CD8+ populations. The results were interpreted as suggesting that the CMV-associated TCR signature is largely present in the CD4+ memory repertoire.

The Quick-DNA Microprep Kit was used to extract genomic DNA from the sorted cells. Amplification of TCRbeta DNA was done with the immunoSEQ hsTCRbeta kit, following the protocol from the manufacturer. TCRbeta libraries were sequenced on an Illumina MiSeq instrument. In the original analysis: After out-of-frame sequences were removed, 2.4 million or so distinct TCRbeta sequences remained, averaging around 70,000 per individual. Two values were used to score each individual: the count of about 150 previously reported CMV-associated TCRbeta sequences and the total count of productive distinct TCRbeta sequences. A beta-binomial model was reimplemented in Python, and scikit-learn random forests with default parameters were trained on US cohort data. On the Belgian cohort, classifier performance was reported as the median AUC, along with percentile confidence intervals, across 10,000 bootstrap iterations. TCRdb re-hosts the immuneACCESS table, in-frame sequences only. Its copies lack some clones; in the studies checked, an unresolved V gene accounts for under half of them, and the cause for the rest is not known. V and J calls and clone size follow that table, whereas D and trimming were derived from the DNA. The sample yields tens of thousands of clones; roughly 78% were counted once. Approximately 0.78% of the sample goes to the ten largest clones.

Sequenced sample: memory CD4+ T cells from blood. The source of this sequence is an adult in good health and CMV-seronegative.

The nucleotide sequence reads as follows: TGTGCCAGCAGGCAGGACAGGAGGACCTACGAGCAGTACTTC. Protein translation: CASRQDRRTYEQYF. Here the chain combines TRBV2 and TRBJ2-7; TRBD1 agrees with 7 junctional bases. Including cysteine and phenylalanine, the CDR3 has 14 amino acids. Only CDR3 DNA remains: 42 bases, in frame from the first base. CDR1 SNHLY and CDR2 FYNNEI are derived from the germline V gene. At the junction V is shortened by 6 bases and J by 2 bases; bases outside the gene matches: 7. This CDR3, with the reference TRBV2 and TRBJ2-7 proteins standing in past its ends, gives the full variable domain EPEVTQTPSHQVTQMGQEVILRCVPISNHLYFYWYRQILGQKVEFLVSFYNNEISEKSEIFDDQFSVERPDGSNFTLKIRSTKLEDSAMYFCASRQDRRTYEQYFGPGTRLTVT.